This T cell receptor beta chain stems from a study of T cell responses to AZD1222 COVID-19 vaccine. Whole-study findings and limits: The breadth and depth of Spike-specific TCRs increased once two AZD1222 doses had been given.

TCRdb's table, derived via immunoSEQ multiplex PCR, lists solely in-frame clones and lacks some. The sample holds some 79,000 clones, approximately 85% seen once. For this clone: Its antigen is still unknown.

This TCR was sampled from an adult who received the AZD1222 COVID-19 vaccine. Sample: peripheral blood, taken 28 days after the second AZD1222 dose.

CDR3 in amino acids: CASQWHRGTEAFF. The CDR3 nucleotides read TGTGCCAGCCAATGGCACAGGGGCACTGAAGCTTTCTTT. The rearrangement links TRBV6-5 to TRBJ1-1; 7 bases fit TRBD1. CDR3 length equals 13 residues. Looked up from germline, CDR1 is MNHEY and CDR2 is SVGAGI. The V segment lost 8 bases and the J segment 4 bases; nucleotides outside the gene matches: 7.